Below, 25 T cell receptor beta chains from the same sample are listed, as sequenced in a study of preoperative IRX-2 immunotherapy in early breast cancer. Regarding treatment: preoperative locoregional IRX-2 cytokine immunotherapy. Data came from immunoSEQ multiplex PCR; TCRdb stores just in-frame clones and leaves some out. The sample contains tens of thousands of clones, around 95% of which appear only once. The material sequenced was tumor tissue, taken after IRX-2 immunotherapy. These receptors originate from a human donor with breast cancer.

The chain joins TRBV5-1 to TRBJ2-7, with D unresolved. V lost 4 bases and J lost 4, with 15 bases in between. Germline assignment: CDR1 SGHRS and CDR2 YFSETQ. The CDR3 runs 14 residues. The CDR3 DNA sequence: TGCGCCAGCAGCCCCATCCCCCCGGGTTACGAGCAGTACTTC. It translates to CASSPIPPGYEQYF.

This clone appeared once. The V gene is TRBV15, the J gene TRBJ1-1; weak D call: TRBD1 (5 bases). In germline, CDR1 is LNHNV, CDR2 YYDKDF (reference sequence). The CDR3 totals 17 residues. Deletions cut 0 bases from V and 2 bases from J, with 16 bases between. For the CDR3, the DNA is TGTGCCACCAGCAGAGATCGCAGGGCGTGGGAAAACACTGAAGCTTTCTTT. It codes for CATSRDRRAWENTEAFF.

The V call is TRBV12-5, the J call TRBJ1-5, with 7 bases fitting TRBD1. From germline, CDR1 is LGHNT and CDR2 FRNRAP. Germline trimming cut 5 bases from V and 6 bases from J; bases unmatched to any gene: 4. This CDR3 region has 13 residues. CDR3 in DNA: TGTGCTAGTGGTCTAGGGACAGCTCAGCCCCAGCATTTT. This translates into CASGLGTAQPQHF. Variable domain in full (rest from reference TRBV12-5 and TRBJ1-5): DARVTQTPRHKVTEMGQEVTMRCQPILGHNTVFWYRQTMMQGLELLAYFRNRAPLDDSGMPKDRFSAEMPDATLATLKIQPSEPRDSAVYFCASGLGTAQPQHFGDGTRLSIL.

This rearrangement joins TRBV13 to TRBJ2-1; D may be TRBD1 (6 bases). Per germline, CDR1 PRHDT and CDR2 FYEKMQ (reference sequence). Trimming removed 1 base from V and 6 bases from J, with 7 bases in between. The CDR3 length is 13 residues. The CDR3 loop is CASSLEGGNEQFF. The CDR3 region has the DNA TGTGCCAGCAGCTTAGAAGGGGGCAATGAGCAGTTCTTC.

The rearrangement links TRBV4-2 to TRBJ1-5; D remains unclear. The CDR3 has 13 residues. Germline V CDR1 and CDR2: LGHNA, YNFKEQ. Trimming cost V 0 bases and J 5 bases, with 5 bases left between them. The CDR3 reads CASSQELYQPQHF. The DNA for the CDR3 is TGTGCCAGCAGCCAAGAGTTATATCAGCCCCAGCATTTT.

The chain couples TRBV19 to TRBJ1-5; 9 bases align to TRBD1. This CDR3 has 16 amino acids. Unmatched junction bases numbered 10, after V lost 3 bases and J lost 7 bases. Germline CDR1 and CDR2: LNHDA and SQIVND (reference sequence). The CDR3 loop reads CASSIATQGAKQPQHF. CDR3 coding DNA: TGTGCCAGTAGTATTGCCACACAGGGGGCCAAGCAGCCCCAGCATTTT.

The V and J genes are TRBV11-2 and TRBJ2-7; tentatively, D is TRBD1 or TRBD2 (5 bases each). This CDR3 is 17 amino acids long. The germline V gene has CDR1 SGHAT and CDR2 FQNNGV. Trimming took off 5 bases at V and 2 bases at J, with 22 bases between the two ends. The CDR3 nucleotides read TGTGCCAGCAGCACCTGGGACCCCCGATCGTTAACCTACGAGCAGTACTTC. Protein: CASSTWDPRSLTYEQYF.

The chain combines TRBV7-3 with TRBJ2-1; 8 bases are shared with TRBD2. Germline V gives CDR1 SGHTA, CDR2 FQGTGA. This CDR3 contains 14 residues. V shed 5 bases, J shed 10 bases, and the junction held 10 bases outside the gene matches. DNA for the CDR3: TGTGCCAGCAGCCTTAGCGGGAACAGCGGAGAGCAGTTCTTC. This codes for CASSLSGNSGEQFF.

V usage is TRBV29-1 and J usage is TRBJ1-1, with 11 bases fitting TRBD1. This CDR3 spans 15 amino acids. V lost 7 bases to trimming and J lost 10 bases; unmatched junction nucleotides: 17. In germline, CDR1 is SQVTM, CDR2 ANQGSEA. The CDR3 nucleotides read TGCAGCGCCAACCCTTCCCGGGACAGGGGGAATGTAGCTTTCTTT. Translating it yields CSANPSRDRGNVAFF.

J is TRBJ2-7 and V is TRBV5-1; 8 bases match TRBD2. This CDR3 region has 16 residues. Trimming at V came to 2 bases and at J to 4 bases, leaving 11 bases not matched to a gene. Germline CDR1 reads SGHRS; CDR2 reads YFSETQ. Here the CDR3 reads CASSLTSTSAEYEQYF. The CDR3 DNA reads TGCGCCAGCAGCTTAACCTCGACTAGCGCCGAGTACGAGCAGTACTTC.

The chain is built from TRBV9 and TRBJ1-3; D ambiguous. CDR1 and CDR2 (germline): SGDLS, YYNGEE. Trimming took off 1 base at V and 6 bases at J, with 14 bases between the two ends. The CDR3 length is 15 residues. The CDR3 spells CASSVQASPSNTIYF. The CDR3 nucleotides are TGTGCCAGCAGCGTACAAGCCAGCCCCTCAAACACCATATATTTT.

The chain combines TRBV9 with TRBJ2-7, with 10 positions matching TRBD1. After removal of 4 bases from V and 4 bases from J, the junction contained 8 bases not matched to a gene. CDR1 and CDR2 from the germline V gene are SGDLS and YYNGEE. This CDR3 region has 15 residues. DNA for the CDR3: TGTGCCAGCAGCATGGGACAGGGGATAATATACGAGCAGTACTTC. Translation gives CASSMGQGIIYEQYF.

This CDR3 reads CASSGGLGELFF. The DNA for the CDR3 is TGTGCCAGCAGTGGAGGGCTCGGGGAGCTGTTTTTT. This chain links TRBV2 with TRBJ2-2; the D gene is possibly TRBD2 (5 bases). Germline CDR1 and CDR2: SNHLY and FYNNEI. There are 12 residues in the CDR3. The germline V and J ends were trimmed by 4 bases and 7 bases, with 7 bases remaining between them.

This chain connects TRBV19 to TRBJ2-1, with a tentative D call TRBD2 (7 bases). Germline CDR1 and CDR2: LNHDA and SQIVND (reference sequence). The CDR3 is made up of 14 amino acids. V was pared by 3 bases and J by 9 bases, with 15 bases between. This chain's CDR3 is CASSIASRGAEQFF. In nucleotides, the CDR3 is TGTGCCAGTAGTATCGCTAGCCGGGGGGCTGAGCAGTTCTTC.

The chain uses TRBV7-2 and TRBJ2-5; possible D gene TRBD1, 6 bases. Per germline, CDR1 SGHTA and CDR2 FQGNSA. The CDR3 runs 19 residues. Trimming left V 4 bases short and J 3 bases short, with 27 bases between. The CDR3, as DNA: TGTGCCAGCAGCTGGGGATCTAGGGGGACCCCCAACTTAAAAGAGACCCAGTACTTC. Amino acids: CASSWGSRGTPNLKETQYF.

This chain links TRBV30 with TRBJ1-4; the D is unclear. Germline assignment: CDR1 GTSNPN and CDR2 SVGIG (reference sequence). The CDR3 length is 14 residues. Trimming stripped 0 bases from V and 7 bases from J, with 12 bases between. CDR3 in amino acids: CAWSVLSQLEKLFF. CDR3 DNA sequence: TGTGCCTGGAGTGTACTCTCGCAGCTTGAAAAACTGTTTTTT.

The chain has TRBV11-3 and TRBJ2-3; D not certain. CDR1 and CDR2 (germline): SGHNT, YENEEA. The CDR3 totals 13 residues. Deletions cut 3 bases from V and 6 bases from J, with 10 bases between. CDR3 sequence: CASSFITADTQYF. The CDR3 DNA sequence: TGTGCCAGCAGCTTCATCACAGCCGATACGCAGTATTTT.

The V call is TRBV14, the J call TRBJ2-7; no firm D call. Germline CDR1 SGHDN, CDR2 FVKESK. V dropped 1 base and J dropped 3 bases, with 13 bases sitting between them. This CDR3 is built from 15 residues. CDR3 in DNA: TGTGCCAGCAGCCAAGGGTTTCCAGAGGACTACGAGCAGTACTTC. Its protein is CASSQGFPEDYEQYF.

This rearrangement joins TRBV6-5 to TRBJ2-7, with D possibly being TRBD2 (7 bases). Between the trimmed V and J ends, which lost 7 bases and 3 bases, there was a span of 16 bases. The germline CDR1 and CDR2 sequences are MNHEY and SVGAGI. CDR3 length: 14 residues. This CDR3 is CASKKGGGSYEQYF. CDR3 nucleotides: TGTGCCAGCAAAAAAGGGGGGGGAAGCTACGAGCAGTACTTC.

The chain recombines TRBV20-1 with TRBJ1-2; no firm D call. The CDR3 runs 11 residues. CDR1 is DFQATT, CDR2 SNEGSKA, per germline (reference sequence). Trimming cost V 6 bases and J 7 bases, with 12 bases left between them. This CDR3 reads CSANFVPGYTF. The CDR3 nucleotides read TGCAGTGCCAATTTTGTCCCTGGCTACACCTTC.

The V call is TRBV27, the J call TRBJ2-1, with D possibly being TRBD1 (5 bases). The CDR3 extends over 12 amino acids. CDR1 and CDR2 (germline): MNHEY, SMNVEV (reference sequence). The V gene lost 3 bases and the J gene lost 9 bases, with 9 bases spanning the gap. CDR3 amino acids: CASSFPDSEQFF. The CDR3 DNA sequence: TGTGCCAGCAGTTTCCCTGACAGTGAGCAGTTCTTC.

The chain recombines TRBV7-2 with TRBJ2-5, with 9 nucleotides matching TRBD2. Germline lookup yields CDR1 SGHTA and CDR2 FQGNSA. This CDR3 has 14 residues. V gave up 5 bases and J gave up 5 bases; unmatched junction bases: 6. The DNA for the CDR3 is TGTGCCAGCAGCCTTAGCGGGAGAGGCGAGACCCAGTACTTC. Protein: CASSLSGRGETQYF.

In its sample, this clone was seen once. This chain links TRBV27 with TRBJ2-7; 9 bases agree with TRBD1. With 3 bases clipped from V and 2 bases from J, the junction kept 5 bases outside the gene matches. The CDR3 sequence is 15 residues long. Germline lookup yields CDR1 MNHEY and CDR2 SMNVEV (reference sequence). The CDR3 is CASSFGTGSAYEQYF. CDR3 nucleotide sequence: TGTGCCAGCAGTTTCGGGACAGGGAGTGCCTACGAGCAGTACTTC.

The genes are TRBV18 and TRBJ2-7; 8 nucleotides match TRBD1. The germline CDR1 and CDR2 sequences are KGHSH and LQKENI. The CDR3 runs 16 residues. The junction had 10 bases not matched to a gene; V was cut back by 3 bases and J by 3 bases. DNA of the CDR3: TGTGCCAGCTCACCCCCAGACAGGGGAATTGTCTACGAGCAGTACTTC. Encoded protein: CASSPPDRGIVYEQYF.

The chain carries TRBV7-9 and TRBJ1-2; D is uncertain. This CDR3 has 13 residues. V was clipped by 11 bases and J by 5 bases, with 18 bases between them. Germline CDR1 reads SEHNR; CDR2 reads FQNEAQ (reference sequence). The CDR3 bases are TGTGCCTCCCGGACTCCCCTTGAATATGGCTACACCTTC. The encoded protein is CASRTPLEYGYTF.